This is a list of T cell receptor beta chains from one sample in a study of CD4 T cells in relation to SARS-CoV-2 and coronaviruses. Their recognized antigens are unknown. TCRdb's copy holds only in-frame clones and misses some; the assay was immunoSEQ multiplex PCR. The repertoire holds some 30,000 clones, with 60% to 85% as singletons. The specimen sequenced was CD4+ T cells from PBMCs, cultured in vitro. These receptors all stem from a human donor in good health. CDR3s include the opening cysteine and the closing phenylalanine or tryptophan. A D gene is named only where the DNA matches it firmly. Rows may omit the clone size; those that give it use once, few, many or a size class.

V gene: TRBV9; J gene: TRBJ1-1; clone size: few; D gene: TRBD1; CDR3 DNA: TGTGCCAGCAGCGTATCGGCCGGGACAGGGAACACTGAAGCTTTCTTT; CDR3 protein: CASSVSAGTGNTEAFF
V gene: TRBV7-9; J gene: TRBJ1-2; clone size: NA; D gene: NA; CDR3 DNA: TGTGCCAGCAGCTTGGAGGGGTTAGGAGATGGCTACACCTTC; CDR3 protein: CASSLEGLGDGYTF
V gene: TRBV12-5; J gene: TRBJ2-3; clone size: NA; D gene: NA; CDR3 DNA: TGTGCTAGTGGTTTGGAGCCGAGAGATACGCAGTATTTT; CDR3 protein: CASGLEPRDTQYF
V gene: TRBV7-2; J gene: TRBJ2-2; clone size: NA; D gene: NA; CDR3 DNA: TGTGCCAGCAGGCAATCCGGCGGGGTCACCGGGGAGCTGTTTTTT; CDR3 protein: CASRQSGGVTGELFF
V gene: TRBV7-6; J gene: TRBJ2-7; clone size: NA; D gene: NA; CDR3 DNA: TGTGCCAGCAGCCTCGGGCCGACAGGCAGGGACGAGCAGTACTTC; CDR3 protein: CASSLGPTGRDEQYF
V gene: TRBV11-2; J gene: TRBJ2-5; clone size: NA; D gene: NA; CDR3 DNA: TGTGCCAGCAGCCTAGGCAGAGAGACCCAGTACTTC; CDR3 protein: CASSLGRETQYF
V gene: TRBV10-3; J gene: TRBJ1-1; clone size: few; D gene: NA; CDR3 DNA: TGTGCCATCAGTGAGGGCAGTCCTGAAGCTTTCTTT; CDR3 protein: CAISEGSPEAFF
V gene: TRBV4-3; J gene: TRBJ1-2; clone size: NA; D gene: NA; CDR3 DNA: TGCGCCAGCAGCCAAGCTTTACAGGGCGACTATGGCTACACCTTC; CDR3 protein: CASSQALQGDYGYTF
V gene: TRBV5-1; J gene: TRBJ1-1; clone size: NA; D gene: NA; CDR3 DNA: TGCGCCAGCAGCGTGATCATGAACACTGAAGCTTTCTTT; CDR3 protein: CASSVIMNTEAFF
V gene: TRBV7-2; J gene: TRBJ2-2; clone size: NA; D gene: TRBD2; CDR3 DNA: TGTGCCAGCAGCTTAGTCGGACTAGCGGGGTCGAACACCGGGGAGCTGTTTTTT; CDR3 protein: CASSLVGLAGSNTGELFF
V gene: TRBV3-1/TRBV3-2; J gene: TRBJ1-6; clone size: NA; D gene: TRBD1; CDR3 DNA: TGTGCCAGCAGCCCCGTAGGAGGGGGCGATTCACCCCTCCACTTT; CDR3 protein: CASSPVGGGDSPLHF
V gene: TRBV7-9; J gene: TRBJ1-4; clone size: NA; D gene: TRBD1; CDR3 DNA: TGTGCCAGCACCGACACAGGGGGCGATGGTGAAAAACTGTTTTTT; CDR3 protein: CASTDTGGDGEKLFF
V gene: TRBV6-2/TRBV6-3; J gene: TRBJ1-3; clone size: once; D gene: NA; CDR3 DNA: TGTGCCAGCAGTCCCGGGACATTCTCTGGAAACACCATATATTTT; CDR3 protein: CASSPGTFSGNTIYF
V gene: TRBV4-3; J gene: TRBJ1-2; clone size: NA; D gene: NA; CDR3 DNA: TGCGCCAGCAGCCAAGATTCCCTGGGCAGGGGAAGTTATGGCTACACCTTC; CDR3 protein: CASSQDSLGRGSYGYTF
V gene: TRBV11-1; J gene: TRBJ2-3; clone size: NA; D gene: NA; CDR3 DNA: TGTGCCAGCAGCTTATACGGATTCACAGATACGCAGTATTTT; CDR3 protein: CASSLYGFTDTQYF
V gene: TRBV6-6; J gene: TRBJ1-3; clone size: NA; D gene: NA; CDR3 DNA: TGTGCCAGCACCGGTTTTGGGGTGGGGCACACCATATATTTT; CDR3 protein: CASTGFGVGHTIYF
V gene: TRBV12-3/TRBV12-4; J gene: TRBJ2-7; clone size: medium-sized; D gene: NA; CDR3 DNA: TGTGCCAGCAGTTCACCCCATGGGGAGCAGTACTTC; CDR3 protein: CASSSPHGEQYF
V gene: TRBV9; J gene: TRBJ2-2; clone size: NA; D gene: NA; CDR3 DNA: TGTGCCAGCAGCTTTGGACTGTCGAACACCGGGGAGCTGTTTTTT; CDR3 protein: CASSFGLSNTGELFF
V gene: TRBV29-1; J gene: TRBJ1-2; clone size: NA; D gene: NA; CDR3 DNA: TGCAGCGTTGATCGGTCCTCTTCCTATGGCTACACCTTC; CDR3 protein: CSVDRSSSYGYTF
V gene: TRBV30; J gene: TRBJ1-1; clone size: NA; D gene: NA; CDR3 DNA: TGTGCCTGTGAGAGAAACACTGAAGCTTTCTTT; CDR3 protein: CACERNTEAFF
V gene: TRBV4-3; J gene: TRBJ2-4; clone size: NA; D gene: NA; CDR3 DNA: TGCGCCAGCAGCCAAGGGACAAGTGGCAACATTCAGTACTTC; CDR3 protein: CASSQGTSGNIQYF
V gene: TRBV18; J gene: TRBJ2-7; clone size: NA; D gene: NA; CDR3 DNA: TGTGCCAGCTCACCACTAAATCAGGGGAGCTACGAGCAGTACTTC; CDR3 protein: CASSPLNQGSYEQYF
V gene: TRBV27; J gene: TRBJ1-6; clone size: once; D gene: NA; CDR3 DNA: TGTGCCAGCAGTTTTTTACAGCATAATTCACCCCTCCACTTT; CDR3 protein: CASSFLQHNSPLHF
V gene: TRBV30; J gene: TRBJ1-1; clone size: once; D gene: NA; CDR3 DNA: TGTGCCTGGAGCGCACAGGGTTGGACTGAAGCTTTCTTT; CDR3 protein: CAWSAQGWTEAFF
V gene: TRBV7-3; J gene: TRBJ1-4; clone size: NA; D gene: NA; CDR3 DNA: TGTGCCAGCAGCTTAACCAGGGAAGAAAAACTGTTTTTT; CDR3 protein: CASSLTREEKLFF
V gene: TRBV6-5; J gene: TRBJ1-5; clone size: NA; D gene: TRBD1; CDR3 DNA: TGTGCCAGCAGTAGGACAGGGGAGGGCAATCAGCCCCAGCATTTT; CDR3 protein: CASSRTGEGNQPQHF
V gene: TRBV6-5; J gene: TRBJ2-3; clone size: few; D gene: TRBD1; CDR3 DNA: TGTGCCAGCAGTTATTTAGGGGGCCGGACAGATACGCAGTATTTT; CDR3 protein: CASSYLGGRTDTQYF
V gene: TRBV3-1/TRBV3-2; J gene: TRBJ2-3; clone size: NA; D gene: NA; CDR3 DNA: TGTGCCAGCAGCCAAGGACCAAGCTCAGGCACAGATACGCAGTATTTT; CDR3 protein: CASSQGPSSGTDTQYF
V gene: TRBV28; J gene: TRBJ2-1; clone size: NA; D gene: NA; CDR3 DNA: TGTGCCAGCAGTTTACTCCAGAGCAATGAGCAGTTCTTC; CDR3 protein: CASSLLQSNEQFF
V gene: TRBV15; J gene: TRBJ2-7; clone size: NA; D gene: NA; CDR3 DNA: TGTGCCACCAGCAGAGCCGTTTTGGGACACCAATTCAACGAGCAGTACTTC; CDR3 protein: CATSRAVLGHQFNEQYF
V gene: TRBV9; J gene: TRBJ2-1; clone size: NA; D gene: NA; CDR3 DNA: TGTGCCAGCAGCGAAGACGGGTACGGCTCCTACAATGAGCAGTTCTTC; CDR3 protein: CASSEDGYGSYNEQFF
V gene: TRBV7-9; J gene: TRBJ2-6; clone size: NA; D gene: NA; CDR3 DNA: TGTGCCAGCAGAAAAGCGGACAGCCACTCTGGGGCCAACGTCCTGACTTTC; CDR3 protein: CASRKADSHSGANVLTF
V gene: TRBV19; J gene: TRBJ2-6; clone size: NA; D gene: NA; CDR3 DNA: TGTGCCAGTAGTATATCTTCTGGGGCCAACGTCCTGACTTTC; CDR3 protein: CASSISSGANVLTF
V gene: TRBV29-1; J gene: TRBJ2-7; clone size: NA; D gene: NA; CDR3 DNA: TGCAGCGTTGAGATAAACTCCTACGAGCAGTACTTC; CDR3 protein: CSVEINSYEQYF
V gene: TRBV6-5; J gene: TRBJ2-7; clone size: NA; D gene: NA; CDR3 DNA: TGTGCCAGCAGCCGTGGAAGCTCCTACGAGCAGTACTTC; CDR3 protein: CASSRGSSYEQYF
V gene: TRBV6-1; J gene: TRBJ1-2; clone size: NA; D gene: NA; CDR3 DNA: TGTGCCAGCAGCCGCGCGACAGCTTATGGCTACACCTTC; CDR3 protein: CASSRATAYGYTF
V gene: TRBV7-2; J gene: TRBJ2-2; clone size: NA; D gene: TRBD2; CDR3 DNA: TGTGCCAGCAGTACGATCGGACTAGCGGGAGCGGCCGGGGAGCTGTTTTTT; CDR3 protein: CASSTIGLAGAAGELFF
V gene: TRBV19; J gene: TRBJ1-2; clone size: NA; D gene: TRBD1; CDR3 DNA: TGTGCCAGTAGACCCAGGACAGGGGAAAACTATGGCTACACCTTC; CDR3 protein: CASRPRTGENYGYTF
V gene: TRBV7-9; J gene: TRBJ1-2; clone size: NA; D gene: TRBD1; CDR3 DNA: TGTGCCAGCAGCTTAGGGGACAGGGGAGGCTACACCTTC; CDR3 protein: CASSLGDRGGYTF
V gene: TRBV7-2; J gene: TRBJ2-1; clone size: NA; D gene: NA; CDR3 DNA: TGTGCCAGCAGCTTACAGGGGTTGAGCAATGAGCAGTTCTTC; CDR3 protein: CASSLQGLSNEQFF
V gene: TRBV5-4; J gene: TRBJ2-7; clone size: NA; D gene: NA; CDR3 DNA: TGTGCCAGCAGCATTAGCTCCTACGAGCAGTACTTC; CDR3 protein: CASSISSYEQYF
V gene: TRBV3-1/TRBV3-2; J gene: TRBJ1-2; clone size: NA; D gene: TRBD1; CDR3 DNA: TGTGCCAGCAGCCCACAGGGGGCGCTTGGCTACACCTTC; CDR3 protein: CASSPQGALGYTF
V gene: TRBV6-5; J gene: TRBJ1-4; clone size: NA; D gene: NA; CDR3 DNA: TGTGCCAGCAGGAGGACTTCTGGTAATGAAAAACTGTTTTTT; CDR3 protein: CASRRTSGNEKLFF
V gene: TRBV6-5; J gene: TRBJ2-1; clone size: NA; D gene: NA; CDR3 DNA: TGTGCCAGCATGGGAGTTGACAATGAGCAGTTCTTC; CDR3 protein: CASMGVDNEQFF
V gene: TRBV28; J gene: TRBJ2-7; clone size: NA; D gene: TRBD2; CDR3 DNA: TGTGCCAGCAGACCTTCTAGCGGGACCTCTAGCTCCTACGAGCAGTACTTC; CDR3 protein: CASRPSSGTSSSYEQYF
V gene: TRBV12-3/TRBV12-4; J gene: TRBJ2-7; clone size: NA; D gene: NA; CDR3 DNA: TGTGCCAGCAGTTTCCTGGGCGAGCAGTACTTC; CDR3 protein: CASSFLGEQYF
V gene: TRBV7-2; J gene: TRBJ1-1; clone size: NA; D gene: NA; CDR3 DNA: TGTGCCAGCAGCTCCCAGGGTGGGAACACTGAAGCTTTCTTT; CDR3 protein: CASSSQGGNTEAFF
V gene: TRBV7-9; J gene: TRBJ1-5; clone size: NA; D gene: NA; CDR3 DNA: TGTGCCAGCAGCTTCGGACTAACTAATCAGCCCCAGCATTTT; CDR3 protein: CASSFGLTNQPQHF
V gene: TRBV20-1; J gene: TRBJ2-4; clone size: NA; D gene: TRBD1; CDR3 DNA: TGCAGTGCGGGACAGGCTAGCATTCAGTACTTC; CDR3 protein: CSAGQASIQYF
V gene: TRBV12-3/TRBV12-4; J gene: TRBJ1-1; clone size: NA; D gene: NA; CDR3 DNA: TGTGCCAGCAGTCCCGGGACCCGGACGTTCTTT; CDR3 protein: CASSPGTRTFF
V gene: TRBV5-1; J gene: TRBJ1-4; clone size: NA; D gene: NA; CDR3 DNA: TGCGCCAGCAGCCCCGAGGGGGCTAATGAAAAACTGTTTTTT; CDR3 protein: CASSPEGANEKLFF
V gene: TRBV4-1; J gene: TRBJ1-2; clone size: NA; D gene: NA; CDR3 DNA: TGCGCCAGCAGCCACCACCGGGACAACAACTATGGCTACACCTTC; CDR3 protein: CASSHHRDNNYGYTF